The rows below give T cell receptor beta chains drawn from one sample of a study of T cell repertoires in cytomegalovirus infection. Antigens of these TCRs are unknown. TCRdb used MiXCR to reprocess the reads, holding one entry per CDR3 protein. This repertoire shows a few hundred thousand distinct CDR3 sequences, 33% found once; its top ten account for roughly 15%. The sample here was cultured PBMCs, taken from culture after CMV antigen stimulation. All receptors derive from a human donor in good health (CMV status not recorded). Some clones in this sample may be carry-over from other donors' samples. Both conserved end residues are part of each CDR3. Each record gives: V gene, J gene, CDR3 protein.

V: TRBV29-1
J: TRBJ1-2
CDR3: CSVGGRDLSGYTF

V: TRBV7-2
J: TRBJ2-2
CDR3: CASSGTSGSRPGELFF

V: TRBV4-1
J: TRBJ2-5
CDR3: CASSQAGTREETQYF

V: TRBV6-2/TRBV6-3
J: TRBJ2-6
CDR3: CASSQDRAPSGANVLTF

V: TRBV7-8
J: TRBJ2-1
CDR3: CASSPPTSGLKNEQFF

V: TRBV7-2
J: TRBJ1-3
CDR3: CASSLGSGPRGNTIYF

V: TRBV6-6
J: TRBJ2-7
CDR3: CASSPLTYEQYF

V: TRBV28
J: TRBJ2-5
CDR3: CASGTTSGRRQETQYF

V: TRBV7-2
J: TRBJ2-4
CDR3: CASTDVGSLAKNIQYF

V: TRBV7-8
J: TRBJ1-2
CDR3: CASSPLRDSSYGYTF

V: TRBV14
J: TRBJ2-1
CDR3: CASSQDRSSLQFF

V: TRBV7-9
J: TRBJ2-7
CDR3: CASSLPPSYEQYF

V: TRBV20-1
J: TRBJ2-1
CDR3: CSARGLAAYNEQFF

V: TRBV28
J: TRBJ1-1
CDR3: CASSLFIRTNTEAFF

V: TRBV28
J: TRBJ2-1
CDR3: CASSRGIRGAPQFF

V: TRBV11-3
J: TRBJ2-2
CDR3: CASSKGGEGTGELFF

V: TRBV27
J: TRBJ2-2
CDR3: CASSLTGNRAGELFF

V: TRBV18
J: TRBJ1-1
CDR3: CASSRLTGSQEAFF

V: TRBV28
J: TRBJ1-2
CDR3: CASSLDTPYGYTF

V: TRBV11-2
J: TRBJ1-3
CDR3: CASSSGTVSLNTIYF

V: TRBV19
J: TRBJ2-1
CDR3: CASSSTKGLAGRHEQFF

V: TRBV28
J: TRBJ2-7
CDR3: CASSPADSGSYEQYF

V: TRBV12-3/TRBV12-4
J: TRBJ1-6
CDR3: CASSLQGSTHNSPLHF

V: TRBV30
J: TRBJ2-7
CDR3: CAWSPRGNEGRSPYF

V: TRBV24-1
J: TRBJ2-3
CDR3: CATSDLPLGTQYF

V: TRBV7-2
J: TRBJ1-1
CDR3: CASSLGGQAVVAFF

V: TRBV27
J: TRBJ2-4
CDR3: CASSGPQQNVKNIQYF

V: TRBV7-2
J: TRBJ1-5
CDR3: CASSPNDQPQHF

V: TRBV11-1
J: TRBJ2-2
CDR3: CASSFRPGQTFTGELFF

V: TRBV19
J: TRBJ1-1
CDR3: CASSPGTENTEAFF